The TCR beta chain described here comes from a study of a mutant IDH1 vaccine in newly diagnosed glioma. Across the study: Patients were pretreated with radiotherapy, temozolomide, or both, mostly both.

Using immunoSEQ multiplex PCR, the repertoire was profiled, and TCRdb retains in-frame clones only, with some absent. The sample has tens of thousands of clones; around three quarters are singletons. Specified time point: week 47, end of study. Doses of 300 ug of mutant IDH1 20-mer peptide were given with topical imiquimod. Patients underwent eight vaccinations, which took place in weeks 1, 3, 5, 7, 11, 15, 19 and 23. In germline, CDR1 is LGHNA, CDR2 YNFKEQ. The CDR3 consists of 16 residues. About this clone itself: Its antigen remains unidentified. One end of the junction does not line up with germline, which may come from a read error.

Sequencing was performed on PBMCs, taken from a glioma patient whose treatment included an IDH1 peptide vaccine. The clonotype was recovered from a woman aged 35 to 49 with glioma. Some clones in this sample may be carry-over from other donors' samples. The J gene is TRBJ1-4, the V gene TRBV4-2; 10 bases map to TRBD1. The chain's CDR3 is CASGQGVGQGNEKLFF. The CDR3 DNA reads TGTGCCAGCGGCCAAGGGGTGGGACAGGGGAATGAAAAACTGTTTTTT.